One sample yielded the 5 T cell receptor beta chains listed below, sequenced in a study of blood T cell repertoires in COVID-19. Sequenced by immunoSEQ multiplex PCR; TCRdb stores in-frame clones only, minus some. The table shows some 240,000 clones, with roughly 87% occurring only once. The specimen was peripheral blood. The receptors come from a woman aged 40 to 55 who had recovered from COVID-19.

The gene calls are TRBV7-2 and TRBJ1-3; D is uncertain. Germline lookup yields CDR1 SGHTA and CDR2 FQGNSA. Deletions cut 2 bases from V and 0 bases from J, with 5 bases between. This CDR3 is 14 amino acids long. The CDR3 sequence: CASSLIGSGNTIYF. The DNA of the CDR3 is TGTGCCAGCAGCTTAATCGGCTCTGGAAACACCATATATTTT.

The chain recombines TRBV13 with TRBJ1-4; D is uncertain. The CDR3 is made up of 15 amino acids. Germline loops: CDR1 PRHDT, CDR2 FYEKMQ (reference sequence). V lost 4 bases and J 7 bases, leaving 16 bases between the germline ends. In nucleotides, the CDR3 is TGTGCCAGCAGCTCTACTCGGACTGTCCCTGAAAAACTGTTTTTT. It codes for CASSSTRTVPEKLFF. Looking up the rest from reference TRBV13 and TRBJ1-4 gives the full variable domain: AAGVIQSPRHLIKEKRETATLKCYPIPRHDTVYWYQQGPGQDPQFLISFYEKMQSDKGSIPDRFSAQQFSDYHSELNMSSLELGDSALYFCASSSTRTVPEKLFFGSGTQLSVL.

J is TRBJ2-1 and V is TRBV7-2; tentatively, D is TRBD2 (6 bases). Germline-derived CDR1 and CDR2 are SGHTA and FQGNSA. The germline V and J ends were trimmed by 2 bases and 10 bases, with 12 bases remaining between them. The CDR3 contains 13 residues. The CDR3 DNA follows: TGTGCCAGCAGCTTACCCAGACTAGTCGAGCAGTTCTTC. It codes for CASSLPRLVEQFF.

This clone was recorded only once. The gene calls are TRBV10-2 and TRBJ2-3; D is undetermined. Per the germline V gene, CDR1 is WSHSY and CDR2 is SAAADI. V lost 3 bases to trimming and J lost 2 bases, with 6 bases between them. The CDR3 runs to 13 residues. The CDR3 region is CASSDGYTDTQYF. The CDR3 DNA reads TGCGCCAGCAGTGACGGGTACACAGATACGCAGTATTTT.

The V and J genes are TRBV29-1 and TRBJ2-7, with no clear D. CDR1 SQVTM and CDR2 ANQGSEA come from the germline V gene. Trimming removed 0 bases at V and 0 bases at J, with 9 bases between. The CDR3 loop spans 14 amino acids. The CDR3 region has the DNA TGCAGCGTTGAAGACAGAATCTTCTCCTACGAGCAGTACTTC. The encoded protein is CSVEDRIFSYEQYF.